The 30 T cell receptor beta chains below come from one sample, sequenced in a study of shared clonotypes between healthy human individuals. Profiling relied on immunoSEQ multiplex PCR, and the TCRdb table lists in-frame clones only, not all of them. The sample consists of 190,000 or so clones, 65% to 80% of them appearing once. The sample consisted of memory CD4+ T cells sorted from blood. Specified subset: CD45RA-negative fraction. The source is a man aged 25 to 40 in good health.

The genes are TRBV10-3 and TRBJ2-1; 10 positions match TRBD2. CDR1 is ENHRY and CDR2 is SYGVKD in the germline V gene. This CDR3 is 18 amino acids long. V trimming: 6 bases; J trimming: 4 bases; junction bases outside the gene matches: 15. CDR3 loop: CAIRASGGIVGGYNEQFF. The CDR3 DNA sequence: TGTGCCATCAGAGCTAGCGGGGGAATAGTAGGCGGTTACAATGAGCAGTTCTTC.

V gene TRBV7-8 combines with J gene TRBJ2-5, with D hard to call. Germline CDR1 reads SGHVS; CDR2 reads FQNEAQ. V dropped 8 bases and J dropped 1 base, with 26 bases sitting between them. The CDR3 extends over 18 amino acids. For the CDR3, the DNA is TGTGCCAGCTCAGATGCAAACCGCATGCCGGAACTCCAAGAGACCCAGTACTTC. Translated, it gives CASSDANRMPELQETQYF.

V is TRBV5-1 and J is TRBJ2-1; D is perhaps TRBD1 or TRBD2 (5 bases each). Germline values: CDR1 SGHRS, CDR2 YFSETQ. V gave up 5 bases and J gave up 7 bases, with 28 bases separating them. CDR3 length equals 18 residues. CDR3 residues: CASRKEMVTGTSGNEQFF. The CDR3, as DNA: TGCGCCAGCAGAAAAGAAATGGTTACGGGGACCTCTGGGAATGAGCAGTTCTTC.

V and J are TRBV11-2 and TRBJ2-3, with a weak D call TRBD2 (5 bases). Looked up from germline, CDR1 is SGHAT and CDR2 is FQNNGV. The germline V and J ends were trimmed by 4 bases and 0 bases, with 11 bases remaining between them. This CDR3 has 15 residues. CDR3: CASSSAGGSTDTQYF. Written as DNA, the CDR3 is TGTGCCAGCAGCTCCGCGGGCGGGAGCACAGATACGCAGTATTTT.

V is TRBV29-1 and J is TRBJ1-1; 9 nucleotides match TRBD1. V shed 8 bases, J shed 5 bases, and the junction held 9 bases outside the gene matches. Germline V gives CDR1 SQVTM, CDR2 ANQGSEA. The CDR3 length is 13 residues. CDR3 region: CSSTAGQGTEAFF. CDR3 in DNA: TGCAGCTCGACCGCGGGACAGGGAACTGAAGCTTTCTTT.

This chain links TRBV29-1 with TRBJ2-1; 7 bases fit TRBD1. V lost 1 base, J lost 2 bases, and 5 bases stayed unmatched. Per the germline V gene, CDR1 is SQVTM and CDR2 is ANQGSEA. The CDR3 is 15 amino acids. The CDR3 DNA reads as TGCAGCGTTGAAGCACGACAGGGCGCCTACAATGAGCAGTTCTTC. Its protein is CSVEARQGAYNEQFF.

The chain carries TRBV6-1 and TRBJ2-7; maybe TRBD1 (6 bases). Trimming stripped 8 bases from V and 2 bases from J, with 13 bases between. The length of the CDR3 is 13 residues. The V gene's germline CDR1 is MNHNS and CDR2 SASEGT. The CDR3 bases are TGTGCCAGCGGGACACCTCTCCCCTACGAGCAGTACTTC. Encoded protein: CASGTPLPYEQYF.

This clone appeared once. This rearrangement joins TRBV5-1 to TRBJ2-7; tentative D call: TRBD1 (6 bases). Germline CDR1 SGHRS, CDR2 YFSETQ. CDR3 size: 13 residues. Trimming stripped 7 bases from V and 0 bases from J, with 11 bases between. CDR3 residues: CASRGQTSYEQYF. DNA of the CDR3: TGCGCCAGCCGAGGACAGACCTCCTACGAGCAGTACTTC.

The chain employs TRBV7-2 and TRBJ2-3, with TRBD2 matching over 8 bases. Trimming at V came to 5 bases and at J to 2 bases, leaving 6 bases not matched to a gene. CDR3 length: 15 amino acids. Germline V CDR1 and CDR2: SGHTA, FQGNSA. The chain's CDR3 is CASSLQAGATDTQYF. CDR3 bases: TGTGCCAGCAGCCTCCAAGCGGGAGCCACAGATACGCAGTATTTT. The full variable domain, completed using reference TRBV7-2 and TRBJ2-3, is GAGVSQSPSNKVTEKGKDVELRCDPISGHTALYWYRQSLGQGLEFLIYFQGNSAPDKSGLPSDRFSAERTGGSVSTLTIQRTQQEDSAVYLCASSLQAGATDTQYFGPGTRLTVL.

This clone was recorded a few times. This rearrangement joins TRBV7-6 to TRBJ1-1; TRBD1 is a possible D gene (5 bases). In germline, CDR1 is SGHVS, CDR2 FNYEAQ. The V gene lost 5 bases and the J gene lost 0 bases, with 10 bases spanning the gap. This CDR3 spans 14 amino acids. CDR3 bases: TGTGCCAGCAGCCGGGGCGGGGTGAACACTGAAGCTTTCTTT. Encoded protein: CASSRGGVNTEAFF.

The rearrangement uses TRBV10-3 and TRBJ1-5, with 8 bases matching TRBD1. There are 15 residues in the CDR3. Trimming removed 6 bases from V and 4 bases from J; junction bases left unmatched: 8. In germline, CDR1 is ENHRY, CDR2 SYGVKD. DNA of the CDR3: TGTGCCATCAGCATAGGACAGGGCTATAATCAGCCCCAGCATTTT. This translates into CAISIGQGYNQPQHF.

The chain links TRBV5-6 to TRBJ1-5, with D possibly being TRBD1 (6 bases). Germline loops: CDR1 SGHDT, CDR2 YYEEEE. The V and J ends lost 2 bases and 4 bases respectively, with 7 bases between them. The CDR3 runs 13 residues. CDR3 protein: CASSLRGNQPQHF. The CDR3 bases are TGTGCCAGCAGCTTAAGGGGGAATCAGCCCCAGCATTTT.

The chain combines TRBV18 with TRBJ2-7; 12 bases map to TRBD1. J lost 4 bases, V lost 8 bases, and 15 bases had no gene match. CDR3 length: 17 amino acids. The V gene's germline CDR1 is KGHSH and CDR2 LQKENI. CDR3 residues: CASTDGTGGVIGYEQYF. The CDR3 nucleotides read TGTGCCAGCACAGACGGGACAGGGGGCGTGATAGGGTACGAGCAGTACTTC.

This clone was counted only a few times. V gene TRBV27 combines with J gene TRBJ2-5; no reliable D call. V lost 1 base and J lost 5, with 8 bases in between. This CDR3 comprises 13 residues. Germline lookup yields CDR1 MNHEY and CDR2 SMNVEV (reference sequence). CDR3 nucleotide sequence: TGTGCCAGCAGTTTATGGAATTCGGAGACCCAGTACTTC. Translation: CASSLWNSETQYF.

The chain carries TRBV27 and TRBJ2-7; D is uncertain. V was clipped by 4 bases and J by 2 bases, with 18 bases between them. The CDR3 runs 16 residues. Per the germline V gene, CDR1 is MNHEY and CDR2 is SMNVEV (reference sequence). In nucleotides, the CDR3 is TGTGCCAGCAGTTCCCAACTCCGATCCGTCCCCTACGAGCAGTACTTC. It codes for CASSSQLRSVPYEQYF.

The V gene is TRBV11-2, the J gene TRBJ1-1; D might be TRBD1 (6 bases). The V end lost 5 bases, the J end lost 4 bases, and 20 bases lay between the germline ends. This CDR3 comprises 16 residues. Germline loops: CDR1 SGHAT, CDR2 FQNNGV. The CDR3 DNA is TGTGCCAGCAGCCCAAGCCGGACTGTCAGGGGCACTGAAGCTTTCTTT. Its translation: CASSPSRTVRGTEAFF.

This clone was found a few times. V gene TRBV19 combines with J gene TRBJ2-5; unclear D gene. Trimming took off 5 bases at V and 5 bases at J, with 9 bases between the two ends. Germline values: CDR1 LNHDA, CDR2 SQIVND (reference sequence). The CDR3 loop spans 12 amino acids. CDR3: CASSAQRETQYF. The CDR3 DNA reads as TGTGCCAGTAGTGCCCAAAGGGAGACCCAGTACTTC.

CDR3 sequence reads: CASSVDPIAETQYF. CDR3 nucleotides: TGTGCCAGCAGCGTAGATCCCATAGCAGAGACCCAGTACTTC. The chain couples TRBV9 to TRBJ2-5; D uncertain. From germline, CDR1 is SGDLS and CDR2 YYNGEE. Trimming removed 0 bases from V and 4 bases from J, with 10 bases in between. The CDR3 is made up of 14 amino acids.

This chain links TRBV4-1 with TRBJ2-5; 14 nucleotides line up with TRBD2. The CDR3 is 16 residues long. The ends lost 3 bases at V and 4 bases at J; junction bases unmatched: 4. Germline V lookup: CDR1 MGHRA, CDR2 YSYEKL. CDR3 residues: CASSHPGLAGAETQYF. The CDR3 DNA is TGCGCCAGCAGCCACCCGGGACTAGCGGGAGCAGAGACCCAGTACTTC.

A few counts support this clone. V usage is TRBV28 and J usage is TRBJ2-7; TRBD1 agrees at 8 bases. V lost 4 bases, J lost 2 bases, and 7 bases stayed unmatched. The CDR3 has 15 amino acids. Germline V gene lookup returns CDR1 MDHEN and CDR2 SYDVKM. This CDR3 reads CASSSPGQATYEQYF. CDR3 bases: TGTGCCAGCAGTTCTCCGGGACAGGCGACCTACGAGCAGTACTTC.

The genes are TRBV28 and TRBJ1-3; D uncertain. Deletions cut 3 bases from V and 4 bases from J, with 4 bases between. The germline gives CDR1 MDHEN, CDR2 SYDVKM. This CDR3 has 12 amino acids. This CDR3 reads CASSFAGNTIYF. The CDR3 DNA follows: TGTGCCAGCAGTTTTGCCGGAAACACCATATATTTT.

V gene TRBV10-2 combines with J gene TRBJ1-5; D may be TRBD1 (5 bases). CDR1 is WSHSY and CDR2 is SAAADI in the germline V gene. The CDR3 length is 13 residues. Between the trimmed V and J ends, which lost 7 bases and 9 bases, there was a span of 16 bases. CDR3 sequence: CASKGSQARPQHF. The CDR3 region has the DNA TGCGCCAGCAAGGGGTCCCAGGCCAGGCCCCAGCATTTT.

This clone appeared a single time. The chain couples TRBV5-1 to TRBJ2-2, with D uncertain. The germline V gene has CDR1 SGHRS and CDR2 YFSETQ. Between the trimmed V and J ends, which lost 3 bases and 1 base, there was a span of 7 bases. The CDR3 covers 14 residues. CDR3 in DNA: TGCGCCAGCAGCTACATGGGGAACACCGGGGAGCTGTTTTTT. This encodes CASSYMGNTGELFF.

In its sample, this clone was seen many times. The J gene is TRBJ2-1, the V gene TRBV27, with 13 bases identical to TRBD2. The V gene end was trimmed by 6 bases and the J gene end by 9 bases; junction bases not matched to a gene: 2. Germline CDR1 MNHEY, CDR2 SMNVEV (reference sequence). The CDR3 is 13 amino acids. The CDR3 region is CASRLAGGLEQFF. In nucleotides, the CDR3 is TGTGCCAGCAGACTAGCGGGAGGGCTTGAGCAGTTCTTC.

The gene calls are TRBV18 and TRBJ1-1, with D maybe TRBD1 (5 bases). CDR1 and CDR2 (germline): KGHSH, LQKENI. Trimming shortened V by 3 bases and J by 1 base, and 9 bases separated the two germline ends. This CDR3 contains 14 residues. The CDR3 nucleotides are TGTGCCAGCTCACCTCCGACAGCGAACACTGAAGCTTTCTTT. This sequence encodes CASSPPTANTEAFF. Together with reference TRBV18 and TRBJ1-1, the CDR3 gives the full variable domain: NAGVMQNPRHLVRRRGQEARLRCSPMKGHSHVYWYRQLPEEGLKFMVYLQKENIIDESGMPKERFSAEFPKEGPSILRIQQVVRGDSAAYFCASSPPTANTEAFFGQGTRLTVV.

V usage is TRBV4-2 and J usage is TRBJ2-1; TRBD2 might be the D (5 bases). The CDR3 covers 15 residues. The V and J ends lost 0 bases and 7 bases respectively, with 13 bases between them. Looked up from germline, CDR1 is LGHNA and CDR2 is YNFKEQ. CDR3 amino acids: CASSQEVGAGNEQFF. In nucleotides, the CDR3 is TGTGCCAGCAGCCAAGAAGTGGGAGCTGGAAATGAGCAGTTCTTC.

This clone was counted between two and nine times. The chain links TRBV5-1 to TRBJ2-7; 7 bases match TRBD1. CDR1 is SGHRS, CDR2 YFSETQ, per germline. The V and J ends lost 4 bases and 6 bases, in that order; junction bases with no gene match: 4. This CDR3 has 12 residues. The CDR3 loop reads CASSEPGGEQYF. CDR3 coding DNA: TGCGCCAGCAGCGAACCAGGGGGCGAGCAGTACTTC.

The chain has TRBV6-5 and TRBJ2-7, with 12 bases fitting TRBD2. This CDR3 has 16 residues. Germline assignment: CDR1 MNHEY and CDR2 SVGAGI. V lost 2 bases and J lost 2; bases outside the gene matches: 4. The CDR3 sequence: CASSYQGTSGPYEQYF. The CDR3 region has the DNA TGTGCCAGCAGTTACCAGGGGACTAGCGGGCCCTACGAGCAGTACTTC.

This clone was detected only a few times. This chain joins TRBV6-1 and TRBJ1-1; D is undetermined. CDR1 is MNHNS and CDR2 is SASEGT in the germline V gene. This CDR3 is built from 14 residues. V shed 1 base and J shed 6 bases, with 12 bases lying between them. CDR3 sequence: CASSEVNRLSEAFF. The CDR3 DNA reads TGTGCCAGCAGTGAAGTGAATCGACTTTCTGAAGCTTTCTTT.

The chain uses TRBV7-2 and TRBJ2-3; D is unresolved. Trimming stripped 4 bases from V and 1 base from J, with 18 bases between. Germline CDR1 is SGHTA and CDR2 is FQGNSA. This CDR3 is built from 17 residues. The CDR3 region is CASSSTGRAGGTDTQYF. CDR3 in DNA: TGTGCCAGCAGCTCTACCGGCCGAGCAGGAGGCACAGATACGCAGTATTTT.